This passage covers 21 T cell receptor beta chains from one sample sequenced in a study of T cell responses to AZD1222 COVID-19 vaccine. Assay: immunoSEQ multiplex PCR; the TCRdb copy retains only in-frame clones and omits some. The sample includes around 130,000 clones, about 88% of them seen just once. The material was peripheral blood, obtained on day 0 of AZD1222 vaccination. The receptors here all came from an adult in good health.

CDR3 sequence: CASSLGGSSYEQYF. The DNA of the CDR3 is TGCGCCAGCAGCTTGGGCGGGAGCTCCTACGAGCAGTACTTC. The chain links TRBV5-1 to TRBJ2-7, with 7 bases that match TRBD2. V shed 0 bases, J shed 0 bases, and the junction held 0 bases outside the gene matches. Germline loops: CDR1 SGHRS, CDR2 YFSETQ. The CDR3 totals 14 residues. Based on the CDR3 plus reference TRBV5-1 and TRBJ2-7, the full variable domain is KAGVTQTPRYLIKTRGQQVTLSCSPISGHRSVSWYQQTPGQGLQFLFEYFSETQRNKGNFPGRFSGRQFSNSRSEMNVSTLELGDSALYLCASSLGGSSYEQYFGPGTRLTVT.

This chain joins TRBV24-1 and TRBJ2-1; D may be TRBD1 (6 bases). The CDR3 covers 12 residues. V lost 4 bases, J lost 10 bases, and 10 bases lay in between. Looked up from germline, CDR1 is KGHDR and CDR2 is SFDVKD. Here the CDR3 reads CATSDPGTEQFF. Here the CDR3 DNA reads TGTGCCACCAGTGACCCCGGGACAGAGCAGTTCTTC.

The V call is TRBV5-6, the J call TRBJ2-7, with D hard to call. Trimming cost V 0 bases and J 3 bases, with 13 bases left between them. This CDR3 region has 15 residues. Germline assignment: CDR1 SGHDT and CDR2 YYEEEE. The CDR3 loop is CASSLVSEKDYEQYF. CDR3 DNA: TGTGCCAGCAGCTTGGTATCGGAGAAGGACTACGAGCAGTACTTC.

For the CDR3, the DNA is TGTGCCAGCAGCGTAGGGGCCAGGGGATTGACCGGGGAGCTGTTTTTT. This gives the protein CASSVGARGLTGELFF. The V and J genes are TRBV9 and TRBJ2-2; possible D gene TRBD1, 6 bases. The germline V and J ends were trimmed by 0 bases and 5 bases, with 14 bases remaining between them. This CDR3 region has 16 residues. Germline CDR1 SGDLS, CDR2 YYNGEE.

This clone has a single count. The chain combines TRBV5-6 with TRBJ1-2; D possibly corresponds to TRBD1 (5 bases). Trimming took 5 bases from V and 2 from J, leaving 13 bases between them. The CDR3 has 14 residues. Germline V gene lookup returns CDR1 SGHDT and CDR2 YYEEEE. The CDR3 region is CASRPNGGNYGYTF. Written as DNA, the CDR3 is TGTGCCAGCAGGCCCAATGGGGGGAACTATGGCTACACCTTC.

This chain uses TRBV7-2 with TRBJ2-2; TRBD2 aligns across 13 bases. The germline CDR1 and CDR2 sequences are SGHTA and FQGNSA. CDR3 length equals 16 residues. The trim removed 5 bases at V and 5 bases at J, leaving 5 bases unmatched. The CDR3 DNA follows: TGTGCCAGCAGCCGGACTAGCGGGGGCGGTACCGGGGAGCTGTTTTTT. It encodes CASSRTSGGGTGELFF. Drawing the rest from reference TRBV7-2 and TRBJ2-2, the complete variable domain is GAGVSQSPSNKVTEKGKDVELRCDPISGHTALYWYRQSLGQGLEFLIYFQGNSAPDKSGLPSDRFSAERTGGSVSTLTIQRTQQEDSAVYLCASSRTSGGGTGELFFGEGSRLTVL.

The CDR3 loop reads CASSDPRGYNTEAFF. CDR3 DNA sequence: TGCGCCAGCAGTGACCCGCGGGGATACAACACTGAAGCTTTCTTT. The chain is built from TRBV10-1 and TRBJ1-1; D is undetermined. The length of the CDR3 is 15 residues. The germline gives CDR1 WNHNN, CDR2 SYGVQD (reference sequence). V lost 3 bases to trimming and J lost 2 bases, with 13 bases between them.

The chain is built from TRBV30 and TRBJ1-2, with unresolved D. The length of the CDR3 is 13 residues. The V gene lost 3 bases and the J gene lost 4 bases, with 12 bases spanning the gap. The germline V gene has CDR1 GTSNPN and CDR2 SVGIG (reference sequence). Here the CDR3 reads CAWRLSNFYGYTF. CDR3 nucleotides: TGTGCCTGGAGGCTTAGCAATTTCTATGGCTACACCTTC.

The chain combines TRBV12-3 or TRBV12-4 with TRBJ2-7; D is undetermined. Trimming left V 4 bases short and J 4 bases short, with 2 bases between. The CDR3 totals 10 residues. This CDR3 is CASSWYEQYF. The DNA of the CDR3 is TGTGCCAGCAGTTGGTACGAGCAGTACTTC.

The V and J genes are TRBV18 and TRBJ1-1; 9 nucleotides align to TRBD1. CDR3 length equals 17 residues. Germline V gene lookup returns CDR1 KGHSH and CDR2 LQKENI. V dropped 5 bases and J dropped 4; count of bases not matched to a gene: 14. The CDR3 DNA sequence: TGTGCCAGCTCAGCCAAGAACAGGGGGCGCTTCGGCACTGAAGCTTTCTTT. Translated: CASSAKNRGRFGTEAFF.

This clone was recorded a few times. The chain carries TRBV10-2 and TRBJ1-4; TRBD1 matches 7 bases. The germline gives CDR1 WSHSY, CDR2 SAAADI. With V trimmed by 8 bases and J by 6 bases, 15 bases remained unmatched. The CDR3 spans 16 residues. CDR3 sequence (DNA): TGCGCCAGCTCGACCACCTCAGGGGGACGGGATGAAAAACTGTTTTTT. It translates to CASSTTSGGRDEKLFF.

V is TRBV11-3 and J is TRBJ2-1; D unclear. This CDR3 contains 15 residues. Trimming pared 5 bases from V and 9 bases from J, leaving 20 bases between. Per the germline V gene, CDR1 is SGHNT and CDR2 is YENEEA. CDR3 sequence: CASSPSTSLNSEQFF. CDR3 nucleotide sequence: TGTGCCAGCAGCCCCTCAACCAGCCTAAATAGTGAGCAGTTCTTC.

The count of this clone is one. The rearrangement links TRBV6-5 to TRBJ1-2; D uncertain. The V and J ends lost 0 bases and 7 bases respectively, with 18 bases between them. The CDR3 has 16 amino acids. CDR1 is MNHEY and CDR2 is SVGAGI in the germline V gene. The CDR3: CASSYSISSGMSGYTF. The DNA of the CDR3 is TGTGCCAGCAGTTACTCGATATCTTCGGGGATGAGTGGCTACACCTTC.

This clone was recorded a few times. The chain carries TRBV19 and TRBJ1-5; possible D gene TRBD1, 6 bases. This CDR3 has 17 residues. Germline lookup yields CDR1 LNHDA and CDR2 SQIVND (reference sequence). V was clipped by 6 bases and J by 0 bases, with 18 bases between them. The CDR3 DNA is TGTGCCAGTAGCCCAAGGACAGTTCGCGATAGCAATCAGCCCCAGCATTTT. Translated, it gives CASSPRTVRDSNQPQHF.

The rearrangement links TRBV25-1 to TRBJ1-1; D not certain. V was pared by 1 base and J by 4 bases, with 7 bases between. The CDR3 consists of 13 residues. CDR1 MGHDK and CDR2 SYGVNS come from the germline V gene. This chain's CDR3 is CASSEFPSTEAFF. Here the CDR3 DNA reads TGTGCCAGCAGTGAATTCCCAAGCACTGAAGCTTTCTTT.

CDR3 DNA sequence: TGCGCCAGCAGCTTGCTCCACAGGGGAAGCCACGAAAAACTGTTTTTT. The encoded protein is CASSLLHRGSHEKLFF. The chain employs TRBV5-1 and TRBJ1-4, with 7 bases fitting TRBD1. J was trimmed by 8 bases and V by 1 base; bases with no gene match: 11. The germline V gene encodes CDR1 SGHRS and CDR2 YFSETQ. This CDR3 has 16 amino acids.

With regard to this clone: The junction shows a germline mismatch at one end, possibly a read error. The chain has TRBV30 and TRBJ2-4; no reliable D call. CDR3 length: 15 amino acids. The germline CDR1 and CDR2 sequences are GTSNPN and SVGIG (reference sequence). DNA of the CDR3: TGTGCCTGGAGCGACCAGATAATAGCCAAAAACATTCAGTGCTTC. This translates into CAWSDQIIAKNIQCF.

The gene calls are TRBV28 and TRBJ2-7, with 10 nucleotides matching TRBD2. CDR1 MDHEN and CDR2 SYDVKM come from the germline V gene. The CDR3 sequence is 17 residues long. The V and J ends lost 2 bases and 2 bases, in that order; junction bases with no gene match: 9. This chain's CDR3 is CASSLIFRTSGPYEQYF. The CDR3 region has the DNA TGTGCCAGCAGTTTAATCTTCCGGACTAGCGGCCCCTACGAGCAGTACTTC.

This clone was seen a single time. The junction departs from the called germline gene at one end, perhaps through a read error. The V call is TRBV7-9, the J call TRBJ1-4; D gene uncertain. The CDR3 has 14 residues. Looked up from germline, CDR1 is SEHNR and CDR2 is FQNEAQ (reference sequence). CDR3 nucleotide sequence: TGTGCCAGCAGCTCAGGACTAACTACTGAAAAACTGTTTTTT. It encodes CASSSGLTTEKLFF. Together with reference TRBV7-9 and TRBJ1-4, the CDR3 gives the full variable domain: DTGVSQNPRHKITKRGQNVTFRCDPISEHNRLYWYRQTLGQGPEFLTYFQNEAQLEKSRLLSDRFSAERPKGSFSTLEIQRTEQGDSAMYLCASSSGLTTEKLFFGSGTQLSVL.

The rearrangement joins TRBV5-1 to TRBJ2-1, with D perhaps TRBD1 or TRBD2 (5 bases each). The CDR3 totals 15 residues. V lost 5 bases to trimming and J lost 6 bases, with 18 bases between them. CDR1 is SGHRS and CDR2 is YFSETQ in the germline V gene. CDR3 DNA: TGCGCCAGCAGTGCCACTAGTTTAGGGACCAATGAGCAGTTCTTC. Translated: CASSATSLGTNEQFF.

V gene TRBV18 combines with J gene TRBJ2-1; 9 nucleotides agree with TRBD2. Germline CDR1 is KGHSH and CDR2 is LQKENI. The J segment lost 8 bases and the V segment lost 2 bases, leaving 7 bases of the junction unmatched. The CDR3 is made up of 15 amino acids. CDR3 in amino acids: CASSPISGSSHEQFF. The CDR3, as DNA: TGTGCCAGCTCACCAATTAGCGGGAGTTCCCATGAGCAGTTCTTC.